One and the same sample provided the 10 T cell receptor beta chains below, sequenced in a study of control samples from healthy donors and cancer patients. The table came from immunoSEQ multiplex PCR; TCRdb's copy has only in-frame clones and leaves some out. The sample gives 400,000 to 500,000 clones, 90% of which show up once; 5.5% to 7.5% is in the top ten. Source material: PBMCs. These receptors were collected from a man in his forties with head and neck cancer.

This clone was detected only once. The chain carries TRBV3-1 (or the pseudogene TRBV3-2) and TRBJ1-4; D remains unclear. Trimming cost V 0 bases and J 7 bases, with 9 bases left between them. CDR3 length equals 14 residues. The germline CDR1 and CDR2 sequences are LGHDT and YNNKEL (reference sequence). The CDR3 DNA follows: TGTGCCAGCAGCCAAGAGGCAATGGGTGAAAAACTGTTTTTT. It specifies CASSQEAMGEKLFF.

J is TRBJ1-4 and V is TRBV6-5; D not certain. Germline V CDR1 and CDR2: MNHEY, SVGAGI. V was clipped by 10 bases and J by 5 bases, with 14 bases between them. This CDR3 contains 13 residues. CDR3 DNA sequence: TGTGCCACAACTATAACCTTGAATGAAAAACTGTTTTTT. Protein sequence: CATTITLNEKLFF.

V usage is TRBV28 and J usage is TRBJ1-3, with D perhaps matching TRBD1 (6 bases). The ends were cut back, 2 bases at V and 0 bases at J, with 17 bases in the middle. The germline gives CDR1 MDHEN, CDR2 SYDVKM. The CDR3 length is 18 residues. This CDR3 reads CASSLVAGQLYSGNTIYF. The CDR3 region has the DNA TGTGCCAGCAGTTTAGTCGCTGGACAGCTTTACTCTGGAAACACCATATATTTT.

Only a few counts were recorded for this clone. The chain couples TRBV7-9 to TRBJ2-7; D is unresolved. Germline V CDR1 and CDR2: SEHNR, FQNEAQ (reference sequence). V lost 2 bases, J lost 2 bases, and 13 bases lay in between. This CDR3 region has 15 residues. The CDR3 loop is CASSLRVAGTYEQYF. In DNA, the CDR3 is TGTGCCAGCAGCTTAAGGGTCGCAGGCACCTACGAGCAGTACTTC.

In this sample, this clone turned up many times. The rearrangement links TRBV19 to TRBJ2-2; maybe TRBD1 (5 bases). The ends were cut back, 1 base at V and 7 bases at J, with 13 bases in the middle. Germline V gives CDR1 LNHDA, CDR2 SQIVND (reference sequence). The CDR3 is 15 amino acids. The CDR3 is CASSIVMTVHGELFF. The CDR3 nucleotides read TGTGCCAGTAGTATAGTAATGACAGTTCACGGGGAGCTGTTTTTT.

The rearrangement links TRBV5-1 to TRBJ2-7, with TRBD2 matching 9 bases. The CDR3 is made up of 16 amino acids. Germline V lookup: CDR1 SGHRS, CDR2 YFSETQ. V gave up 4 bases and J gave up 3 bases; unmatched junction bases: 11. CDR3 sequence: CASSIRSGLAFYEQYF. CDR3 DNA: TGCGCCAGCAGCATCCGATCCGGACTAGCGTTCTACGAGCAGTACTTC.

The chain uses TRBV27 and TRBJ2-1; D remains ambiguous. This CDR3 spans 15 amino acids. Germline V gives CDR1 MNHEY, CDR2 SMNVEV (reference sequence). V shed 4 bases and J shed 1 base, with 11 bases lying between them. The DNA for the CDR3 is TGTGCCAGCAGTTACACCGCCACTTCCTACAATGAGCAGTTCTTC. The encoded protein is CASSYTATSYNEQFF.

Only one count was recorded for this clone. This chain joins TRBV7-3 and TRBJ2-1, with 7 bases fitting TRBD1. CDR3 length equals 15 residues. The V gene's germline CDR1 is SGHTA and CDR2 FQGTGA. J gave up 7 bases and V 2 bases, and 8 bases lay outside the gene matches. The CDR3 nucleotides read TGTGCCAGCAGCTTATTCAGGGGGATTGGTAATGAGCAGTTCTTC. Its protein is CASSLFRGIGNEQFF.

V is TRBV7-9 and J is TRBJ2-7, with D possibly TRBD1 on 6 matching bases. The germline CDR1 and CDR2 sequences are SEHNR and FQNEAQ (reference sequence). V lost 0 bases, J lost 1 base, and 10 bases lay in between. The CDR3 contains 15 residues. The CDR3 loop reads CASSLAGQGSYEQYF. CDR3 coding DNA: TGTGCCAGCAGCTTAGCAGGCCAGGGGTCCTACGAGCAGTACTTC.

The table lists this clone with a count of one. The V and J genes are TRBV6-5 and TRBJ2-1; TRBD2 agrees at 14 bases. CDR1 is MNHEY, CDR2 SVGAGI, per germline. The V gene end was trimmed by 7 bases and the J gene end by 9 bases; junction bases not matched to a gene: 5. There are 14 residues in the CDR3. The CDR3, as DNA: TGTGCCAGCACCAGACTAGCGGGAGGGCCTGAGCAGTTCTTC. Its protein is CASTRLAGGPEQFF.